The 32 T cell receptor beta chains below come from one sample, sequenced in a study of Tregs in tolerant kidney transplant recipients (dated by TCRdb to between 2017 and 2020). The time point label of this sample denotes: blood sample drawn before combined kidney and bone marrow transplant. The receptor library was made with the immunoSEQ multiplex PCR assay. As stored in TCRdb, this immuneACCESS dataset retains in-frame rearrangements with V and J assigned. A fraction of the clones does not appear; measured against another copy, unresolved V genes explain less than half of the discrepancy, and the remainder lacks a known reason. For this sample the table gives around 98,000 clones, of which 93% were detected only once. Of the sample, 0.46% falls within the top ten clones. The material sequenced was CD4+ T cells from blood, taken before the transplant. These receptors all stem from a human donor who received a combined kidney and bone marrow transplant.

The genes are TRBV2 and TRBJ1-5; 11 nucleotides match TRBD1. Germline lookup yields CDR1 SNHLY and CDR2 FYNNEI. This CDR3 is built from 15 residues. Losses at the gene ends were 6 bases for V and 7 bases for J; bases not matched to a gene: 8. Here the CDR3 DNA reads TGTGCCAGCAGCAGCGGACAGGGGGCGATGCAGCCCCAGCATTTT. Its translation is CASSSGQGAMQPQHF.

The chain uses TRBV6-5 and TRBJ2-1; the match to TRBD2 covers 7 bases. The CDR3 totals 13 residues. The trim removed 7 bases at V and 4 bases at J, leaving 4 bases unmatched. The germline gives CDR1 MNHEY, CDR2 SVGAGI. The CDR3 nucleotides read TGTGCCAGCAAGCGGGATCCTTACAATGAGCAGTTCTTC. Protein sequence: CASKRDPYNEQFF.

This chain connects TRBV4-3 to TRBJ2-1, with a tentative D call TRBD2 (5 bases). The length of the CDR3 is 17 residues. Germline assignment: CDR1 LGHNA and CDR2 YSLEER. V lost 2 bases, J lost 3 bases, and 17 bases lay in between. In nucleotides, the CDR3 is TGCGCCAGCAGCCAAATCTTAGCGCCGTCTCACTACAATGAGCAGTTCTTC. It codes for CASSQILAPSHYNEQFF.

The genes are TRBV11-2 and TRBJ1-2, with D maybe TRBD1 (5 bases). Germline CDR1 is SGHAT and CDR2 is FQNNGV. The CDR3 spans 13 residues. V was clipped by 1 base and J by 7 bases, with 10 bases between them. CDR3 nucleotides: TGTGCCAGCAGCTTAGCCGGCGGGGGTGGCTACACCTTC. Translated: CASSLAGGGGYTF.

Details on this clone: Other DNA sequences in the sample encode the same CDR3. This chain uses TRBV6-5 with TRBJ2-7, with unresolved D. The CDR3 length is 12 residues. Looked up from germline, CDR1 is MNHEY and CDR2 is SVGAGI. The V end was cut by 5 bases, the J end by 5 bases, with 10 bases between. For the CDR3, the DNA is TGTGCCAGCAGTCGCACTGGTGACGAGCAGTACTTC. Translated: CASSRTGDEQYF.

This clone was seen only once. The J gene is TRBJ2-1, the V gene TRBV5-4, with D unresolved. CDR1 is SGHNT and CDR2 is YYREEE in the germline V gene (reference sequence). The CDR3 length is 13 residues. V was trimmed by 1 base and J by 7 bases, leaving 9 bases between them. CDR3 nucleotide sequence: TGTGCCAGCAGCTTGAGTCGTGAGAATGAGCAGTTCTTC. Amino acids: CASSLSRENEQFF.

The CDR3: CASSLRANSGNTIYF. Here the CDR3 DNA reads TGTGCCAGCAGCTTAAGGGCAAACTCTGGAAACACCATATATTTT. This rearrangement joins TRBV7-3 to TRBJ1-3; D is unclear. CDR3 length: 15 amino acids. Germline V gives CDR1 SGHTA, CDR2 FQGTGA. Trimming left V 1 base short and J 0 bases short, with 7 bases between.

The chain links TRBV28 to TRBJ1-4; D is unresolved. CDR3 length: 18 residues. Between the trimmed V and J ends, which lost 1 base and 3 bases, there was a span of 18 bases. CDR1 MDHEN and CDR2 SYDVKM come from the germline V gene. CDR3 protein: CASSLYPPRREPNEKLFF. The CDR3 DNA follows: TGTGCCAGCAGTTTATATCCCCCTAGGAGGGAACCTAATGAAAAACTGTTTTTT. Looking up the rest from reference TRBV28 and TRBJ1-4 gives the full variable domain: DVKVTQSSRYLVKRTGEKVFLECVQDMDHENMFWYRQDPGLGLRLIYFSYDVKMKEKGDIPEGYSVSREKKERFSLILESASTNQTSMYLCASSLYPPRREPNEKLFFGSGTQLSVL.

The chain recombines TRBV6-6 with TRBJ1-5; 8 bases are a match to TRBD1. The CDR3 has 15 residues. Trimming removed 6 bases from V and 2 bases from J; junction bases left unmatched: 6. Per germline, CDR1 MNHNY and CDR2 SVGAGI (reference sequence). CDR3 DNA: TGTGCCAGCAGCAAAATGGACAGGGGCAATCAGCCCCAGCATTTT. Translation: CASSKMDRGNQPQHF.

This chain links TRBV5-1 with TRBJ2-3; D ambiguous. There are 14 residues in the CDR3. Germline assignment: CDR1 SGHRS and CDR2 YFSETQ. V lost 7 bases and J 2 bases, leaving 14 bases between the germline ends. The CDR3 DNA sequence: TGCGCCAGCGACAAAGCACAGCCCACAGATACGCAGTATTTT. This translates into CASDKAQPTDTQYF.

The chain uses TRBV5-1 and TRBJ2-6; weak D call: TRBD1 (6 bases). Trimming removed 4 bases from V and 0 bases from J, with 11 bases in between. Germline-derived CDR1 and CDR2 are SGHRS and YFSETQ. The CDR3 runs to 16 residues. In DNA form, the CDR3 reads TGCGCCAGCAGCGCGCAGGGGCGCTCTGGGGCCAACGTCCTGACTTTC. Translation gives CASSAQGRSGANVLTF.

The CDR3 DNA reads TGTGCCAGCTCACGCGGTGCGCAGTATTTT. This sequence encodes CASSRGAQYF. V is TRBV7-9 and J is TRBJ2-3; D uncertain. V was shortened by 8 bases and J by 10 bases, with 10 bases between the two germline ends. This CDR3 has 10 amino acids. Germline loops: CDR1 SEHNR, CDR2 FQNEAQ (reference sequence). The full variable domain, completed using reference TRBV7-9 and TRBJ2-3, is DTGVSQNPRHKITKRGQNVTFRCDPISEHNRLYWYRQTLGQGPEFLTYFQNEAQLEKSRLLSDRFSAERPKGSFSTLEIQRTEQGDSAMYLCASSRGAQYFGPGTRLTVL.

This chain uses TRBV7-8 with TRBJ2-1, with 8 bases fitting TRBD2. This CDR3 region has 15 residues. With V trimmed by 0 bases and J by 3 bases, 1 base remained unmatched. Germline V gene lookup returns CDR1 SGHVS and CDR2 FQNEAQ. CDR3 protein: CASSLAAGDYNEQFF. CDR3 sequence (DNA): TGTGCCAGCAGCTTAGCAGCGGGGGACTACAATGAGCAGTTCTTC.

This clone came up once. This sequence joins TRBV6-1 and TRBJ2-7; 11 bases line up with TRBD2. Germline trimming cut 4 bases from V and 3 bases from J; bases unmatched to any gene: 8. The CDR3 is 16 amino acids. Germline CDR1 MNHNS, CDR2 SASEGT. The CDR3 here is CASSGISGGAYYEQYF. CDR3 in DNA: TGTGCCAGCAGTGGGATTAGCGGGGGGGCCTACTACGAGCAGTACTTC.

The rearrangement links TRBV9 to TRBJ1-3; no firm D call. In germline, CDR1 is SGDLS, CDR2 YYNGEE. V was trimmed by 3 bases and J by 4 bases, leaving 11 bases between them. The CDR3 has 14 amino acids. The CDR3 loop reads CASSERESGNTIYF. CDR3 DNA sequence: TGTGCCAGCAGCGAGAGGGAGAGCGGAAACACCATATATTTT.

The CDR3 protein is CASSLVSTGGSYEQYF. CDR3 DNA: TGTGCCAGCAGCTTAGTATCCACAGGGGGATCCTACGAGCAGTACTTC. This chain links TRBV7-9 with TRBJ2-7; TRBD1 matches at 8 bases. The CDR3 loop spans 16 amino acids. The ends lost 1 base at V and 1 base at J; junction bases unmatched: 6. CDR1 and CDR2 (germline): SEHNR, FQNEAQ (reference sequence).

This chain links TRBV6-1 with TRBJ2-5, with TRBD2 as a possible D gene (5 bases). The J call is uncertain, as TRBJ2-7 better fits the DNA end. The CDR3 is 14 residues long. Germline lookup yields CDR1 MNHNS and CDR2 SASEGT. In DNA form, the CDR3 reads TGTGCCAGCAGAATACCGGGATCCTACTACGAGCAGTACTTC. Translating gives CASRIPGSYYEQYF.

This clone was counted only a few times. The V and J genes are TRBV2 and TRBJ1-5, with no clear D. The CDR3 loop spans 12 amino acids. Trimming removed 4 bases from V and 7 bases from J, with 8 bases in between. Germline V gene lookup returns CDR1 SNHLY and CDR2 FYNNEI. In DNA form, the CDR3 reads TGTGCCAGCAGTGCCTCACGGCAGCCCCAGCATTTT. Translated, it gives CASSASRQPQHF.

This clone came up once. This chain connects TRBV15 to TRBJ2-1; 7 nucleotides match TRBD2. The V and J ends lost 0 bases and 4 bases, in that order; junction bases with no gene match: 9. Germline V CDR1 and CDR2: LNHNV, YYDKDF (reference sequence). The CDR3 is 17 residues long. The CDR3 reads CATSRDPAGVHYNEQFF. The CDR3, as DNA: TGTGCCACCAGCAGAGATCCCGCGGGAGTCCATTACAATGAGCAGTTCTTC.

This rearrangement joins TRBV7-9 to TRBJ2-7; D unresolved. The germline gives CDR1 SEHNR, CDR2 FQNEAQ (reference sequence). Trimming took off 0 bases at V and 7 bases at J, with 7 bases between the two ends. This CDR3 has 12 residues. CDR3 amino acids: CASSLALTEQYF. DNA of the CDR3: TGTGCCAGCAGCTTAGCGCTGACAGAGCAGTACTTC. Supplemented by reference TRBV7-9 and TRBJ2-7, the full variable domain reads DTGVSQNPRHKITKRGQNVTFRCDPISEHNRLYWYRQTLGQGPEFLTYFQNEAQLEKSRLLSDRFSAERPKGSFSTLEIQRTEQGDSAMYLCASSLALTEQYFGPGTRLTVT.

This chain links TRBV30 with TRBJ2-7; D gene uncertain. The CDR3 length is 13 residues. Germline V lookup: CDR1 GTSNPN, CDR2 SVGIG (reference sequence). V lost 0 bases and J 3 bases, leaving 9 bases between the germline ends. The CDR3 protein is CAWSVRALYEQYF. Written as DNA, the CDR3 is TGTGCCTGGAGTGTTCGAGCTCTCTACGAGCAGTACTTC. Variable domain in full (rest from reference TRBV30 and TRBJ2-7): SQTIHQWPATLVQPVGSPLSLECTVEGTSNPNLYWYRQAAGRGLQLLFYSVGIGQISSEVPQNLSASRPQDRQFILSSKKLLLSDSGFYLCAWSVRALYEQYFGPGTRLTVT.

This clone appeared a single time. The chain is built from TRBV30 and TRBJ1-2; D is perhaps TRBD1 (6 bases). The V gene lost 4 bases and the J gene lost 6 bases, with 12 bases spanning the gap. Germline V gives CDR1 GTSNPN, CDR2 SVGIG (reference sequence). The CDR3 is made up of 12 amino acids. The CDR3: CAWNREGHGYTF. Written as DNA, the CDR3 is TGTGCCTGGAACAGGGAGGGGCATGGCTACACCTTC.

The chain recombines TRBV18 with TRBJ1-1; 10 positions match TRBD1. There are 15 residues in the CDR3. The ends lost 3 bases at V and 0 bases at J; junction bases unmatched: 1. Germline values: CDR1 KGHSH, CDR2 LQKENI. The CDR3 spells CASSPDRGMNTEAFF. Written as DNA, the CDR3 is TGTGCCAGCTCACCGGACAGGGGGATGAACACTGAAGCTTTCTTT.

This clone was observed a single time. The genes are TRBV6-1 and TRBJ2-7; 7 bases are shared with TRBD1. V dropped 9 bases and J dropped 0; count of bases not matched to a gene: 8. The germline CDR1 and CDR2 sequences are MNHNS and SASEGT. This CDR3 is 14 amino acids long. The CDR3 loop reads CARGDRMTSYEQYF. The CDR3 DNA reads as TGTGCCAGAGGGGACAGAATGACCTCCTACGAGCAGTACTTC.

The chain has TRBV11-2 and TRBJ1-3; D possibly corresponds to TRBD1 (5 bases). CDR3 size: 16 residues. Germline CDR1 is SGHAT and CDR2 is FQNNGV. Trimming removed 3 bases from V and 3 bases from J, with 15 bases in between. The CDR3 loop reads CASSFHFGGGGNTIYF. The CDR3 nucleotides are TGTGCCAGCAGCTTCCACTTCGGGGGAGGTGGAAACACCATATATTTT.

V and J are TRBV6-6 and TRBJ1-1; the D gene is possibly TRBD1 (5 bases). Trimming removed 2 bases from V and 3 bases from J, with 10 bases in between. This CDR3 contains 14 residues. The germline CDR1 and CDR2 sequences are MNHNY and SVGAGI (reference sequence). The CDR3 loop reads CASSYAGWHTEAFF. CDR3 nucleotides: TGTGCCAGCAGTTACGCAGGGTGGCACACTGAAGCTTTCTTT.

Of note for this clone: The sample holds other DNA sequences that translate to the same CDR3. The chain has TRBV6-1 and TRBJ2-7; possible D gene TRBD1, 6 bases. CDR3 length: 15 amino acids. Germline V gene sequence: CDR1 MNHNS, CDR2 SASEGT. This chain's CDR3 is CTSPPPGHLSYEQYF. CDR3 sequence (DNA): TGTACGAGCCCTCCTCCGGGACACCTCTCCTACGAGCAGTACTTC.

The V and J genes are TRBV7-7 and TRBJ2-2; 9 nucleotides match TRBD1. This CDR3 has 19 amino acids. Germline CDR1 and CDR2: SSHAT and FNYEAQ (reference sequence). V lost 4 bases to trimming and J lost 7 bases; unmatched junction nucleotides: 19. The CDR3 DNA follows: TGTGCCAGCAGCTACGAAATATTCGGACAGGGGACTTTCGGCGGGGAGCTGTTTTTT. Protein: CASSYEIFGQGTFGGELFF. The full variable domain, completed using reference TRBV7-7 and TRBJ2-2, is GAGVSQSPRYKVTKRGQDVTLRCDPISSHATLYWYQQALGQGPEFLTYFNYEAQPDKSGLPSDRFSAERPEGSISTLTIQRTEQRDSAMYRCASSYEIFGQGTFGGELFFGEGSRLTVL.

The CDR3, as DNA: TGTGCCATCAGTGAGTTCGGTACAGGGGGTGATGGCTACACCTTC. The encoded protein is CAISEFGTGGDGYTF. The rearrangement uses TRBV10-3 and TRBJ1-2, with 8 bases lining up with TRBD1. The V and J ends lost 1 base and 6 bases, in that order; junction bases with no gene match: 7. This CDR3 is built from 15 residues. Germline V CDR1 and CDR2: ENHRY, SYGVKD.

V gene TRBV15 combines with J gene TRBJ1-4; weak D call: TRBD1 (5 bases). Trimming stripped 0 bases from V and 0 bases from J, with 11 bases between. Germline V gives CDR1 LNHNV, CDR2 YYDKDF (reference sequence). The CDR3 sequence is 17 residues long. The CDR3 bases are TGTGCCACCAGCAGAGACCAGGGATTAGCAACTAATGAAAAACTGTTTTTT. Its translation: CATSRDQGLATNEKLFF.

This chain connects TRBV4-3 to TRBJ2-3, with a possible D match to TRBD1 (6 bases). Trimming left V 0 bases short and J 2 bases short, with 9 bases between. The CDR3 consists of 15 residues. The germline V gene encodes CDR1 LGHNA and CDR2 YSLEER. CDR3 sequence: CASSQDGGVTDTQYF. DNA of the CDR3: TGCGCCAGCAGCCAAGATGGGGGCGTCACAGATACGCAGTATTTT.

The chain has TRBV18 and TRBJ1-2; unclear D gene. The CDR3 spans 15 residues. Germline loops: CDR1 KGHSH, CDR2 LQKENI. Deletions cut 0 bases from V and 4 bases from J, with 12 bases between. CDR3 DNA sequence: TGTGCCAGCTCACCACCGTGGCGGGATTCCTATGGCTACACCTTC. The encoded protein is CASSPPWRDSYGYTF.